This T cell receptor beta chain was recorded in a study of blood T cell dynamics during melanoma immunotherapy. Study at large: Patients with metastatic melanoma got pembrolizumab or nivolumab-ipilimumab as first-line care.

Concerning this clone itself: What it recognizes is unknown.

Clones were read by immunoSEQ multiplex PCR, and TCRdb kept only the in-frame ones, dropping some. The sample lists about 12,000 clones; 88% were seen once. The CDR3 runs to 16 residues. Germline CDR1 is SGHDT and CDR2 is YYEEEE. V lost 3 bases, J lost 1 base, and 16 bases lay in between. Notes on the study in general: Clones driving repertoire changes may be melanoma-specific or general immune activation.

Sample time point: week 3, after first cycle of checkpoint inhibitor. Blood was drawn before treatment and at week 3 after checkpoint blockade. Response was assessed by RECIST 1.1 at 12 weeks, except a couple of rapid progressors. J is TRBJ1-1 and V is TRBV5-6; tentative D call: TRBD1 (5 bases). Sequenced material: blood, taken from a patient treated with checkpoint blockade. This TCR came from a human donor with melanoma. The DNA of the CDR3 is TGTGCCAGCAGCTACGGGGGAATTGAGCGGAACACTGAAGCTTTCTTT. The encoded protein is CASSYGGIERNTEAFF. The whole variable domain, filled in from reference TRBV5-6 and TRBJ1-1, reads DAGVTQSPTHLIKTRGQQVTLRCSPKSGHDTVSWYQQALGQGPQFIFQYYEEEERQRGNFPDRFSGHQFPNYSSELNVNALLLGDSALYLCASSYGGIERNTEAFFGQGTRLTVV.